Shown below are 2 T cell receptor beta chains from a single sample sequenced in a study of blood T cell repertoires in COVID-19. Assay: immunoSEQ multiplex PCR; the TCRdb copy retains only in-frame clones and omits some. Here the sample spans 130,000 to 150,000 clones, approximately 86% being singletons. The specimen was PBMCs or T cells enriched from blood (not recorded which). Receptors originate from a woman aged 40 to 49 who had recovered from COVID-19.

V and J are TRBV5-1 and TRBJ2-1; the D gene is possibly TRBD2 (6 bases). CDR3 length: 16 residues. Trimming removed 4 bases at V and 3 bases at J, with 17 bases between. Germline V CDR1 and CDR2: SGHRS, YFSETQ. In DNA form, the CDR3 reads TGCGCCAGCAGCCCCAGCTTGGGGGAGGACTACAATGAGCAGTTCTTC. Translated: CASSPSLGEDYNEQFF.

The genes are TRBV4-1 and TRBJ1-2, with TRBD1 as a possible D gene (6 bases). CDR1 and CDR2 from the germline V gene are MGHRA and YSYEKL. CDR3 length equals 16 residues. V dropped 1 base and J dropped 5 bases, with 17 bases sitting between them. The CDR3 region is CASSQGGTSELYGYTF. DNA for the CDR3: TGCGCCAGCAGCCAAGGGGGGACATCGGAACTGTATGGCTACACCTTC.